This T cell receptor beta chain stems from a study of cytomegalovirus exposure and HLA in healthy donors (dated by TCRdb to about 2017). Broadly, across the study: An earlier analysis of 587 of the donors reported over 250 Gb of sequence data and about 120 million unique TCR beta sequences obtained from approximately 180 million T cells. An early release that covered about 640 HLA-typed donors contained approximately 300 gigabases of sequencing data and some 87 million unique TCR sequences. The genetic ancestry cluster associated with self-reported Caucasian donors included roughly 84% of the 300 to 400 genotyped donors. The study aimed to test whether signatures of past pathogen exposure could be identified by cataloging public T cell receptors. The study profiled the T cell repertoires of under 700 subjects by immunosequencing and related them to cytomegalovirus serostatus. Besides the first cohort of roughly 700 subjects, a separate validation cohort made up of 90 to 150 different subjects was used. To predict cytomegalovirus infection status, the study brought together high-throughput TCR immunosequencing, statistical association of individual TCRs with disease status, and machine learning. In a later analysis, previously published TCR beta repertoires from roughly 710 donors were re-analyzed and high-resolution HLA genotyping was added so that TCR occurrence patterns could be studied. Rather than using new phenotypic data, the later analysis identified candidate immune exposures from TCR beta sequences and from how often those sequences occurred across donors. In an earlier analysis of over 550 of the donors, high-throughput TCR beta sequencing was used to judge whether each TCR beta V gene segment behaved as functional or pseudogenic. Donor age, sex, ethnicity and CMV serostatus were compiled alongside the repertoire data. A later genetic analysis took genome-wide SNP genotypes for about 55% of the roughly 700 donors and used that subset as a discovery cohort. Every discovery cohort repertoire had been produced on one sequencing platform. HLA typing included class I and class II loci at four-digit resolution. Typing coverage varied by locus: roughly 629-640 donors for A, B, C, DRB1 and DQB1; about 520 for DQA1; over 600 for DPA1; some 470 for DPB1. Roughly 5 DR-DQ haplotypes were handled as single units for association and clustering, since linkage in the cohort was strong. Across 398 genotyped donors of the cohort, an average of approximately 220,000 unique TCR beta nucleotide sequences per donor were sequenced, and roughly 17% of those sequences were non-productive. Results and caveats for the whole study, not just this receptor: In a later analysis, the rate of TCR association differed among HLA loci, with DRB1 alleles having the most associated TCRs and HLA-C alleles having the fewest. Compared with the approximately 600-donor mean, donors in an Asian-associated ancestry cluster had fewer N-insertions in productive TCRs, according to a later genetic analysis. Strong co-occurrence of HLA alleles, especially DR and DQ, made assigning TCR associations to individual alleles difficult. According to the authors, the approach could potentially be generalized to other disease states and immunological phenotypes. A later analysis associated 16,951 TCR beta sequences with specific HLA alleles at a false discovery rate of 0.05. Linkage disequilibrium might explain the correlated functional status among segregating V segments, but an unknown experimental factor could not be excluded. A group of highly shared sequence variants was considered likely to be a technical artifact of the sequencing pipeline. This cohort had only TCR beta chains sequenced, and the lack of alpha or paired-chain data limited which features could be detected. In a later analysis, HLA-associated TCR beta chains were found to be more clonally expanded and to have lower generation probabilities than equally common non-associated chains. An earlier analysis of 587 of the donors showed that most TCR beta V segments appeared in productive rearrangements either about 90% or about 30% of the time, which broadly matched IMGT annotations. According to a later analysis, parvovirus B19, influenza, CMV and Epstein-Barr virus appeared linked to several top co-occurrence clusters. In the study, 150 to 200 TCR beta chains were listed as associated with cytomegalovirus. Sequencing depth was assumed to be roughly uniform across donors in the presence/absence analyses, though that assumption may not hold. While some public TCRs were present in many individuals, most TCR sequences turned up only very rarely across donors. The classifier was reported to diagnose cytomegalovirus status with high specificity and sensitivity in both the original and validation cohorts. Immune exposure information for the cohort was limited to CMV serostatus. A few of the identified cytomegalovirus-associated TCR beta chains were confirmed in vitro to be specific for cytomegalovirus antigens. In a later analysis, most CMV-associated TCR beta chains were found to appear HLA-restricted, with HLA associations seemingly driven largely by CMV exposure. Some IMGT-functional V segments, including TRBV6-2 and TRBV6-3, could not be told apart with the 87-base-pair reads, so those segments were excluded. HLA typing was unavailable for some donors at each locus, so association tests used only the typed subset. A further reported finding was that TCR beta sequences accurately predicted the HLA-A and HLA-B alleles for most subjects in the first cohort. Because counts were too low, seventeen rarely observed V segments, including chromosome 9 orphons, were excluded from the earlier analysis of roughly 580 of the donors. A later genetic analysis associated a missense DCLRE1C variant with V-gene and J-gene trimming of TCR beta chains, and an independent cohort replicated the association.

Sequences SGHTA (CDR1) and FQGTGA (CDR2) are obtained from the germline V gene. V loses 1 base of germline sequence and J loses 2 bases, and the interval between the two ends is 7 bases. The CDR3, from cysteine to phenylalanine, totals 14 residues. Only the CDR3 region is kept as DNA, spanning 42 bases read in frame from base 1. Notes on this clone: This receptor's antigen is unknown. The sample holds no much larger clone one base away, and base qualities are not on file.

Receptor libraries were prepared by the immunoSEQ multiplex PCR assay. For the multiplex PCR, a mixture combining 60 forward primers for TCR Vbeta segments and 13 reverse primers for TCR Jbeta segments was used. The CDR3 region of rearranged TCR beta genes was amplified from genomic DNA with a multiplex PCR assay. On the Illumina HiSeq System, the amplified TCR beta libraries were sequenced as 87-base-pair reads. As for how the authors treated the data: A later analysis tallied roughly 80 million unique TCR beta chains across the 700 or so repertoires, and some 10 million of those chains were shared by two or more donors. Raw reads were error-corrected and collapsed into unique sequences by a nearest-neighbor algorithm in which closely related sequences were merged to remove PCR and sequencing errors. To assign V, D and J gene segments, CDR3 sequences were aligned to IMGT reference sequences. For a sequence to be retained, at least a six-nucleotide match to both a V gene segment and a J gene segment was required. Rearrangements were called productive when the CDR3 lacked stop codons and stayed in frame with V and J; all others were non-productive. CDR3 was defined according to IMGT convention as the region running from the second conserved V-encoded cysteine to the conserved J-encoded phenylalanine. The earlier analysis of about 530 of the donors excluded any sequence lacking an unambiguous match to a single V gene segment. In an earlier analysis of around 590 of the donors, a V segment was called functional when productive rearrangements were above 56.7%, and segregating when the standard deviation between donors exceeded 5%. A statistical classification framework was built to diagnose cytomegalovirus status from the catalog of TCR beta chain sequences. In a later analysis, TCR nucleotide sequences were compared against IMGT/GENE-DB human TR gene sequences so that V and J genes could be assigned. Using the TCRdist pipeline, a later analysis assigned CDR3 sequences along with most-parsimonious VDJ recombination scenarios. A later analysis defined each TCR beta chain by its CDR3 amino acid sequence plus V-gene family, and excluded reads lacking a unique V-gene family. As a way to deal with suspected cross-contamination and a sequencing artifact, a later analysis dropped under 600 nucleotide sequences that were highly shared and had low generation probability. In a later analysis, a clonal expansion index for each public chain was calculated from normalized within-repertoire ranks of inferred template counts. A later analysis computed generation probabilities with a VDJ recombination model fitted to out-of-frame rearrangements, and checked the results against IGoR. Hypergeometric tests were used in a later analysis to score TCR-TCR, TCR-HLA and TCR-CMV co-occurrence, with a repertoire-size bias correction applied to the TCR pairs. In a later analysis, false discovery rates were estimated by permuting HLA or CMV assignments 20 times. In a later analysis, co-occurring TCRs were grouped with DBSCAN, and TCRdist sequence similarity was added when clustering was performed within HLA-allele-positive subsets. For co-occurrence clustering, repertoires with fewer than 30,000 or more than 120,000 public chains were excluded, along with roughly 5 repertoires with anomalous nucleotide sharing. As stored in TCRdb, this immuneACCESS dataset retains in-frame rearrangements with V and J assigned. A fraction of the clones does not appear; measured against another copy, unresolved V genes explain less than half of the discrepancy, and the remainder lacks a known reason. Clonal size and the V and J genes are those of that table, whereas D and trimming came from the DNA. Present in this sample are more than 150,000 clones, about three quarters of which were seen just once. Roughly 7% of the sample lies in the top ten.

The cohort consisted of 650 to 850 healthy bone marrow donors. At the time of sampling, every cohort member was nominally healthy, though immune exposures that went unrecorded were likely present. The donor was CMV seropositive and belonged to the group of 270 or so seropositive cohort members. A peripheral blood sample was collected from each donor, and TCR beta sequencing was performed on peripheral blood mononuclear cells. The Qiagen DNeasy Blood Extraction Kit was used to extract genomic DNA from the blood cell samples. The material sequenced was PBMCs. This clonotype was sampled from a woman in her forties in good health and CMV-seropositive. The rearrangement joined TRBV7-3 to TRBJ2-3; a tentative D call is TRBD2 (6 bases match). The DNA sequence is TGTGCCAGCAGCTTAAGGGGGGACACAGATACGCAGTATTTT. This yields the protein CASSLRGDTDTQYF.